Below are 8 T cell receptor beta chains sequenced from a single sample in a study of OX40 agonist ivuxolimab in advanced cancers. Receptors were amplified or captured by the immunoSEQ multiplex PCR assay. TCRdb obtained this table from immuneACCESS and retained in-frame rearrangements with V and J assigned. These tables miss some clones; where compared with another copy, unresolved V genes account for less than half of the shortfall, and the remainder is unexplained. The sample table contains 100,000 or so clones; only one count was recorded for 80% to 90% of them. The top ten constitute 0.82% of the sample. Sequenced material: CD4+ or CD8+ T cells sorted from blood, taken in a trial of the OX40 agonist ivuxolimab. The receptors stem from an adult with an advanced solid tumor such as melanoma, head and neck, liver or kidney cancer.

CDR3 region: CASSIGGGGPTNQPQHF. The CDR3 bases are TGTGCCAGTAGTATAGGCGGAGGGGGCCCCACTAATCAGCCCCAGCATTTT. The rearrangement joins TRBV19 to TRBJ1-5; 7 positions match TRBD1. The trim removed 1 base at V and 4 bases at J, leaving 10 bases unmatched. The CDR3 is 17 amino acids. Germline CDR1 is LNHDA and CDR2 is SQIVND (reference sequence).

The rearrangement links TRBV18 to TRBJ2-7; TRBD1 aligns across 8 bases. Germline-derived CDR1 and CDR2 are KGHSH and LQKENI. The CDR3 extends over 15 amino acids. Trimming removed 1 base from V and 7 bases from J; junction bases left unmatched: 9. The CDR3 protein is CASSPQGQGRGEQYF. CDR3 sequence (DNA): TGTGCCAGCTCACCACAAGGACAGGGCCGTGGTGAGCAGTACTTC.

The chain employs TRBV27 and TRBJ2-1; 15 nucleotides line up with TRBD2. CDR3 length equals 15 residues. Trimming at V came to 6 bases and at J to 5 bases, leaving 2 bases not matched to a gene. Germline assignment: CDR1 MNHEY and CDR2 SMNVEV (reference sequence). The CDR3 protein is CASSGLAGGDNEQFF. The CDR3 nucleotides read TGTGCCAGCAGCGGACTAGCGGGAGGGGACAATGAGCAGTTCTTC.

The chain uses TRBV29-1 and TRBJ2-2; 10 bases map to TRBD2. The length of the CDR3 is 19 residues. The germline V gene has CDR1 SQVTM and CDR2 ANQGSEA. J gave up 4 bases and V 5 bases, and 19 bases lay outside the gene matches. CDR3 DNA: TGCAGCGTTTCCCGACAGGTCTTAGCGGGAGGACAGGGCACCGGGGAGCTGTTTTTT. Its protein is CSVSRQVLAGGQGTGELFF.

In its sample, this clone was seen a few times. The rearrangement uses TRBV7-2 and TRBJ1-5, with D maybe TRBD1 (6 bases). V was clipped by 5 bases and J by 11 bases, with 16 bases between them. Germline loops: CDR1 SGHTA, CDR2 FQGNSA. This CDR3 spans 13 amino acids. CDR3 sequence (DNA): TGTGCCAGCAGCAGCACCCAGGAGGGGGCCCAGCATTTT. Its protein is CASSSTQEGAQHF.

This chain uses TRBV18 with TRBJ1-1; D not certain. The CDR3 is 14 amino acids. CDR1 and CDR2 (germline): KGHSH, LQKENI. V was trimmed by 1 base and J by 2 bases, leaving 8 bases between them. CDR3 in DNA: TGTGCCAGCTCACCACAGGATGGTAACACTGAAGCTTTCTTT. It yields the protein CASSPQDGNTEAFF. Together with reference TRBV18 and TRBJ1-1, the CDR3 gives the full variable domain: NAGVMQNPRHLVRRRGQEARLRCSPMKGHSHVYWYRQLPEEGLKFMVYLQKENIIDESGMPKERFSAEFPKEGPSILRIQQVVRGDSAAYFCASSPQDGNTEAFFGQGTRLTVV.

J is TRBJ2-5 and V is TRBV29-1; D is ambiguous. V lost 2 bases to trimming and J lost 2 bases, with 12 bases between them. Germline-derived CDR1 and CDR2 are SQVTM and ANQGSEA. The CDR3 consists of 14 residues. The CDR3 reads CSVEPPDRQETQYF. The CDR3 coding sequence is TGCAGCGTTGAACCCCCCGATCGTCAAGAGACCCAGTACTTC.

The gene calls are TRBV30 and TRBJ2-7; D gene ambiguous. The germline V and J ends were trimmed by 4 bases and 0 bases, with 10 bases remaining between them. Germline lookup yields CDR1 GTSNPN and CDR2 SVGIG (reference sequence). The CDR3 contains 13 residues. CDR3 coding DNA: TGTGCCTGGACCCCGTGGGGCTCCTACGAGCAGTACTTC. The encoded protein is CAWTPWGSYEQYF.